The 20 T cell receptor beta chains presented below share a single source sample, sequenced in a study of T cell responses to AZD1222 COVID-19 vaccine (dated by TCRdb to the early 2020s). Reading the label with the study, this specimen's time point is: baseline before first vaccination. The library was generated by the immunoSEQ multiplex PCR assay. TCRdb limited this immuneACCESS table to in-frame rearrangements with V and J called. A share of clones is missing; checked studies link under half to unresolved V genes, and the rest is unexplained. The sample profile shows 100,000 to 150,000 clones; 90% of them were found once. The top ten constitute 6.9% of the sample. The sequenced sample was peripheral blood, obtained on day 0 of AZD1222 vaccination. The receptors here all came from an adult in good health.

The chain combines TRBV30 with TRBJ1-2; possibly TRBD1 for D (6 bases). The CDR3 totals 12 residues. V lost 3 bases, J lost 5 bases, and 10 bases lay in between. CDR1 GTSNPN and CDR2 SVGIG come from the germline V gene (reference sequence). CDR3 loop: CAWSPQGYGYTF. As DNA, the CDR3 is TGTGCCTGGAGCCCCCAGGGGTATGGCTACACCTTC.

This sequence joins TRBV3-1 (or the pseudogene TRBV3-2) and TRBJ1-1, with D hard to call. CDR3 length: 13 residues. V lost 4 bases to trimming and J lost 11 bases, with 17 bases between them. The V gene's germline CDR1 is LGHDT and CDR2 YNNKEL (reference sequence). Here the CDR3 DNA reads TGTGCCAGCAGCCCTTTACCCCAGAGTAGGGCTTTCTTT. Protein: CASSPLPQSRAFF.

CDR3 in DNA: TGTGCCAGCTCACCCGACAGGGTAGCAAATGAGCAGTTCTTC. The encoded protein is CASSPDRVANEQFF. The chain is built from TRBV18 and TRBJ2-1; 7 positions agree with TRBD1. Germline CDR1 reads KGHSH; CDR2 reads LQKENI. The CDR3 covers 14 residues. Germline trimming cut 3 bases from V and 7 bases from J; bases unmatched to any gene: 6.

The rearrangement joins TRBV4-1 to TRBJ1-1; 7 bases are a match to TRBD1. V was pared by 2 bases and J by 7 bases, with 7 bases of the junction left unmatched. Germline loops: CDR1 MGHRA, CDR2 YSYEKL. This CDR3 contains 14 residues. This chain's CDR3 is CASSQIGGRSEAFF. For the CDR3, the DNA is TGCGCCAGCAGCCAAATAGGGGGCCGAAGTGAAGCTTTCTTT.

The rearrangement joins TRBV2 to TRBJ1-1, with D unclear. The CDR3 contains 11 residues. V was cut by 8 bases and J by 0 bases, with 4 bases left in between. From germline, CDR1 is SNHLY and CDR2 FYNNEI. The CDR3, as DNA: TGTGCCAGCTGGATGAACACTGAAGCTTTCTTT. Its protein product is CASWMNTEAFF.

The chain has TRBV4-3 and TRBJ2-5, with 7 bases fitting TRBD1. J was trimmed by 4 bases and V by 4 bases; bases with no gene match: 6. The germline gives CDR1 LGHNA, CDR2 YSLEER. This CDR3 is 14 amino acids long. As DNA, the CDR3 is TGCGCCAGCAGCCGGGGACAGCCGGGAGAGACCCAGTACTTC. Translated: CASSRGQPGETQYF.

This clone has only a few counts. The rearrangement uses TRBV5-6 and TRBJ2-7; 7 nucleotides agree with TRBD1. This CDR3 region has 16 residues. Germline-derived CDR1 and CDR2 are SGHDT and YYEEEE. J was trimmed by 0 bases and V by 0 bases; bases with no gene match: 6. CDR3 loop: CASSLGQGEYSYEQYF. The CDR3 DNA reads TGTGCCAGCAGCTTGGGTCAGGGGGAGTACTCCTACGAGCAGTACTTC.

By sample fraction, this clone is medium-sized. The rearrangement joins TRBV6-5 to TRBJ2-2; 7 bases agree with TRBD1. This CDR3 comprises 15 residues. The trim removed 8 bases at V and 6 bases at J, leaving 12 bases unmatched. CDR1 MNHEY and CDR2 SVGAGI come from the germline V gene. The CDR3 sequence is CASGASTGVPGELFF. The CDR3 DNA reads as TGTGCCAGCGGGGCTTCAACAGGGGTGCCCGGGGAGCTGTTTTTT.

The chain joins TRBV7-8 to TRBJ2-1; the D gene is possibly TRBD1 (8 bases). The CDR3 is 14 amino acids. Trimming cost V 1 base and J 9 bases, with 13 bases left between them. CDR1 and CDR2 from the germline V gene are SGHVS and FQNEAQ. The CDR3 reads CASSLGTGRAEQFF. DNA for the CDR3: TGTGCCAGCAGCTTAGGGACAGGGAGGGCTGAGCAGTTCTTC.

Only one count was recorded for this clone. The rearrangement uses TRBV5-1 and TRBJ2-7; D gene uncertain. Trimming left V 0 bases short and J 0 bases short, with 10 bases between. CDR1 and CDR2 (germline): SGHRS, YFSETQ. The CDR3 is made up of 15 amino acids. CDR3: CASSLGRISSYEQYF. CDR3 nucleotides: TGCGCCAGCAGCTTGGGGCGGATTAGCTCCTACGAGCAGTACTTC.

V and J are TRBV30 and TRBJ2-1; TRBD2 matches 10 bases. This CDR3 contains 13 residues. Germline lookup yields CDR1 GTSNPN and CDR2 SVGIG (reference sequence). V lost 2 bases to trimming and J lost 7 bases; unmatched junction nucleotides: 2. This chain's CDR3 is CAWSSGGGNEQFF. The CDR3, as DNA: TGTGCCTGGAGTAGCGGGGGGGGTAATGAGCAGTTCTTC.

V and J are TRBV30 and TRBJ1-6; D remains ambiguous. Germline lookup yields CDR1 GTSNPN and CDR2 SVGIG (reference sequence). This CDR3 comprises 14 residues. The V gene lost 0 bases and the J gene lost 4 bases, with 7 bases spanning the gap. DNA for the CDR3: TGTGCCTGGAGTGTCGATACTTATAATTCACCCCTCCACTTT. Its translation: CAWSVDTYNSPLHF.

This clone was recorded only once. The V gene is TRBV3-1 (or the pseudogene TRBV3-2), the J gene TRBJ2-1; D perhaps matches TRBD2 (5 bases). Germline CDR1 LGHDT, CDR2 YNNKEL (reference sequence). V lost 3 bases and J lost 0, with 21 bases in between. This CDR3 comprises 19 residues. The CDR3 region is CASSQVGLANYCSYNEQFF. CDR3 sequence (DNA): TGTGCCAGCAGCCAGGTTGGGCTAGCAAACTATTGCTCCTACAATGAGCAGTTCTTC.

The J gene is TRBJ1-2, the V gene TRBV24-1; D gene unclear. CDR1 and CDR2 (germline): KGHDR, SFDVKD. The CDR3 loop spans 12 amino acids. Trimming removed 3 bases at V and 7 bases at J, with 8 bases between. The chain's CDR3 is CATSDTKGGYTF. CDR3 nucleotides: TGTGCCACCAGTGATACTAAGGGTGGCTACACCTTC.

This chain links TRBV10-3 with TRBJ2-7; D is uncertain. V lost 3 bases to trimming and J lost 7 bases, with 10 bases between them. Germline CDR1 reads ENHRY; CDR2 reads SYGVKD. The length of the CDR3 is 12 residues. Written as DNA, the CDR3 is TGTGCCATCAGTGACCCCCCGCGGGAGCAGTACTTC. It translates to CAISDPPREQYF.

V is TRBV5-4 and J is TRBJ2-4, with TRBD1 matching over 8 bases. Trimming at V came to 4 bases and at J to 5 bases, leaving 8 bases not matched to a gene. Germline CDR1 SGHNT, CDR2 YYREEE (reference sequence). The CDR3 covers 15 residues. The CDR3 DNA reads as TGTGCCAGCAGCCTAGAAGACAGGGGACAAAACATTCAGTACTTC. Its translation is CASSLEDRGQNIQYF.

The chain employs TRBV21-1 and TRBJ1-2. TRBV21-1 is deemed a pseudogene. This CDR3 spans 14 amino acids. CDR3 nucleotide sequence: TGTGCCAGCAGTAAATCGTCGGGGCTCTATGGCTACACCTTC. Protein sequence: CASSKSSGLYGYTF.

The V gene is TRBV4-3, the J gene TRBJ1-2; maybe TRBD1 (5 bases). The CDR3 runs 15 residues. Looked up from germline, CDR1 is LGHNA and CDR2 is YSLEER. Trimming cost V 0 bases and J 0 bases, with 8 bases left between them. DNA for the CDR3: TGCGCCAGCAGCCAAGAGGGGGAAGCTAACTATGGCTACACCTTC. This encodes CASSQEGEANYGYTF.

The DNA of the CDR3 is TGCGCCAGCAGTGAGTCGGGCGGGGGTCACGGGCCCCAGCATTTT. Protein sequence: CASSESGGGHGPQHF. The chain is built from TRBV10-2 and TRBJ1-5, with D maybe TRBD1 (5 bases). The CDR3 runs 15 residues. The germline gives CDR1 WSHSY, CDR2 SAAADI. With 0 bases removed from V and 9 bases from J, the gap between germline ends came to 15 bases.

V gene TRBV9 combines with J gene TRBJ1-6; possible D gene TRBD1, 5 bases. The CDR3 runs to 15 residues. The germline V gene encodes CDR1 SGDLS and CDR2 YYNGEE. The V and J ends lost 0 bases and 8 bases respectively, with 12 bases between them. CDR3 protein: CASSVGIDSDSPLHF. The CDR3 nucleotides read TGTGCCAGCAGCGTAGGCATTGACAGCGATTCACCCCTCCACTTT.